Below, 7 T cell receptor beta chains from the same sample are listed, as sequenced in a study of cytomegalovirus exposure and HLA in healthy donors (dated by TCRdb to 2015 to 2018). The library came from the immunoSEQ multiplex PCR assay. A mixture of 60 forward primers for TCR Vbeta segments and 13 reverse primers for TCR Jbeta segments was used in the multiplex PCR. What TCRdb holds here is the immuneACCESS table cut down to in-frame rearrangements. Part of the clones is not present; checked against another copy, under half of the missing clones reflect an unresolved V gene, and the others are unexplained. The sample contains about 110,000 clones, about 80% of them found a single time. The ten largest clones add up to less than 3% of the sample. Sequencing was performed on PBMCs. Receptors were obtained from a woman aged 60-70 years in good health and CMV-seropositive.

The rearrangement links TRBV18 to TRBJ1-1, with D tentatively TRBD1 (5 bases). The CDR3 totals 16 residues. Germline V CDR1 and CDR2: KGHSH, LQKENI. Deletions cut 1 base from V and 2 bases from J, with 14 bases between. CDR3 sequence reads: CASSPRFTGDNTEAFF. The CDR3, as DNA: TGTGCCAGCTCACCACGATTCACGGGGGACAACACTGAAGCTTTCTTT.

The chain recombines TRBV5-1 with TRBJ2-1, with TRBD2 matching 10 bases. This CDR3 contains 14 residues. The germline CDR1 and CDR2 sequences are SGHRS and YFSETQ. With 0 bases clipped from V and 15 bases from J, the junction kept 9 bases outside the gene matches. CDR3 sequence: CASSLETSGKSWFF. For the CDR3, the DNA is TGCGCCAGCAGCTTGGAAACTAGCGGGAAATCTTGGTTCTTC.

This CDR3 is CASSQSAALTTYEQYF. The CDR3 nucleotides are TGTGCCAGTAGTCAGTCTGCAGCGTTAACAACCTACGAGCAGTACTTC. V is TRBV19 and J is TRBJ2-7; D is unresolved. Germline V CDR1 and CDR2: LNHDA, SQIVND (reference sequence). V was clipped by 5 bases and J by 2 bases, with 19 bases between them. This CDR3 contains 16 residues.

This clone was observed once. The rearrangement joins TRBV5-1 to TRBJ2-7, with a possible D match to TRBD2 (7 bases). The CDR3 contains 15 residues. The germline CDR1 and CDR2 sequences are SGHRS and YFSETQ. Deletions cut 1 base from V and 6 bases from J, with 17 bases between. CDR3 sequence: CASSLLPGGGSEQYF. The CDR3 coding sequence is TGCGCCAGCAGCTTGTTGCCGGGCGGGGGCTCCGAGCAGTACTTC.

V gene TRBV19 combines with J gene TRBJ1-2; 7 nucleotides line up with TRBD1. V was pared by 6 bases and J by 4 bases, with 11 bases of the junction left unmatched. The CDR3 contains 15 residues. Germline V gives CDR1 LNHDA, CDR2 SQIVND (reference sequence). The CDR3 region is CASRNRQGYVYGYTF. CDR3 bases: TGTGCCAGTAGAAACCGACAGGGCTACGTCTATGGCTACACCTTC.

The V call is TRBV6-6, the J call TRBJ2-7; a possible D gene is TRBD1 (6 bases). The CDR3 spans 14 residues. The V end was cut by 6 bases, the J end by 0 bases, with 12 bases between. Germline CDR1 and CDR2: MNHNY and SVGAGI (reference sequence). As DNA, the CDR3 is TGTGCCAGCAGCCACAGGGACGGCTCCTACGAGCAGTACTTC. Protein product: CASSHRDGSYEQYF.

The V gene is TRBV5-6, the J gene TRBJ1-2; TRBD1 matches 8 bases. Germline V gene data show CDR1 as SGHDT and CDR2 as YYEEEE. The length of the CDR3 is 14 residues. With V trimmed by 4 bases and J by 8 bases, 10 bases remained unmatched. The CDR3 sequence is CASSPFDRGEGYTF. CDR3 bases: TGTGCCAGCAGCCCCTTTGACAGGGGTGAGGGCTACACCTTC.